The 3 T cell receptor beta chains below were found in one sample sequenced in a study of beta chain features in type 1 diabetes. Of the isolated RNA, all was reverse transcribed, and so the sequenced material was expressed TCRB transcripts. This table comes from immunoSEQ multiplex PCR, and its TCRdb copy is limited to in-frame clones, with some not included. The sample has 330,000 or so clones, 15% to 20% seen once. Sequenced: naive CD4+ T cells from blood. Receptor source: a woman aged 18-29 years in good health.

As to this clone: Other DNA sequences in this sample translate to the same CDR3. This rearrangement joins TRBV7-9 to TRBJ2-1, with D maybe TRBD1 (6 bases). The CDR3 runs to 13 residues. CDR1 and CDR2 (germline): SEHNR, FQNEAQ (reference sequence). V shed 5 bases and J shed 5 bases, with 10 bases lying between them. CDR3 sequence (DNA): TGTGCCAGCAGCCTAAACAGGGACAATGAGCAGTTCTTC. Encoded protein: CASSLNRDNEQFF. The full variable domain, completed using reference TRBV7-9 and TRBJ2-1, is DTGVSQNPRHKITKRGQNVTFRCDPISEHNRLYWYRQTLGQGPEFLTYFQNEAQLEKSRLLSDRFSAERPKGSFSTLEIQRTEQGDSAMYLCASSLNRDNEQFFGPGTRLTVL.

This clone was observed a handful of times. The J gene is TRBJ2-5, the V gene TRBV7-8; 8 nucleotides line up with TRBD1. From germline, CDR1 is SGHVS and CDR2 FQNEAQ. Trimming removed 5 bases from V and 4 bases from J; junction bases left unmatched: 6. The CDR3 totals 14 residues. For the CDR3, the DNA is TGTGCCAGCAGCGCTTGGACAGGGCCAGAGACCCAGTACTTC. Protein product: CASSAWTGPETQYF.

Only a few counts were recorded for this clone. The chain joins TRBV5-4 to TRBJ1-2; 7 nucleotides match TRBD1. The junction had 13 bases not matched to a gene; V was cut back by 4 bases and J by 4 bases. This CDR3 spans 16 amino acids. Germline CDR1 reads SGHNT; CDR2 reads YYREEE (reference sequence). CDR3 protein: CASSLRGGQSIYGYTF. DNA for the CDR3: TGTGCCAGCAGCCTCAGAGGGGGACAGTCTATCTATGGCTACACCTTC. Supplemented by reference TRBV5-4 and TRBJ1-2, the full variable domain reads ETGVTQSPTHLIKTRGQQVTLRCSSQSGHNTVSWYQQALGQGPQFIFQYYREEENGRGNFPPRFSGLQFPNYSSELNVNALELDDSALYLCASSLRGGQSIYGYTFGSGTRLTVV.